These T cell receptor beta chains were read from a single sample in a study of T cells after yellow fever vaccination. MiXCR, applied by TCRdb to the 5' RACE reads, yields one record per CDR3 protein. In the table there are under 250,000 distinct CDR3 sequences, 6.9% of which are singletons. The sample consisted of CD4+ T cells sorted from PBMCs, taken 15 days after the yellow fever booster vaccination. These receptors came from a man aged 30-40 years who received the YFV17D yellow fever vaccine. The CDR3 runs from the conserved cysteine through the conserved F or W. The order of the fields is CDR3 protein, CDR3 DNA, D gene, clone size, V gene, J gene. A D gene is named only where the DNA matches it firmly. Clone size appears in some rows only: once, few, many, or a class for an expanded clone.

CASSSRDRGLKFF	TGTGCCAGCAGCAGTCGGGACAGGGGGTTGAAGTTCTTC	TRBD1	few	TRBV7-7	TRBJ2-1
CASSIDQGSQQETQYF	TGTGCCAGTAGTATAGATCAGGGGAGCCAACAAGAGACCCAGTACTTC	-	-	TRBV19	TRBJ2-5
CASSLVPGSSYNEQFF	TGCGCCAGCAGCTTGGTTCCCGGAAGCTCCTACAATGAGCAGTTCTTC	-	few	TRBV5-1	TRBJ2-1
CASSLASGPTNTGELFF	TGCGCCAGCAGCTTGGCTAGCGGCCCGACGAACACCGGGGAGCTGTTTTTT	TRBD2	-	TRBV5-1	TRBJ2-2
CATSTSGRAAYKQYF	TGTGCCACCAGCACTAGCGGGAGGGCCGCCTACAAGCAGTACTTC	TRBD2	-	TRBV15	TRBJ2-7
CASSQDPQTQYF	TGCGCCAGCAGCCAAGATCCCCAGACGCAGTATTTT	-	few	TRBV4-1	TRBJ2-3
CASSQVGGAGPTQYF	TGCGCCAGCAGCCAAGTTGGCGGAGCGGGACCTACGCAGTATTTT	TRBD2	many	TRBV4-3	TRBJ2-3
CASSDSGLVFETQYF	TGTGCCAGCAGCGATTCCGGACTAGTCTTTGAGACCCAGTACTTC	TRBD2	-	TRBV5-8	TRBJ2-5
CASSPGTFSTGELFF	TGTGCCAGCAGCCCGGGGACTTTTTCCACCGGGGAGCTGTTTTTT	-	few	TRBV5-5	TRBJ2-2
CSAKMTSGSYNEQFF	TGCAGCGCTAAAATGACTAGCGGGAGCTACAATGAGCAGTTCTTC	TRBD2	-	TRBV29-1	TRBJ2-1
CAINEGGAPNYGYTF	TGTGCCATCAACGAGGGGGGCGCCCCTAACTATGGCTACACCTTC	-	few	TRBV10-3	TRBJ1-2
CASSLASGNNEQFF	TGTGCCAGCAGCTTAGCTAGCGGAAACAATGAGCAGTTCTTC	-	many	TRBV7-2	TRBJ2-1
CASSLEAAYGYTF	TGTGCCAGCAGCTTGGAGGCAGCCTATGGCTACACCTTC	-	few	TRBV5-5	TRBJ1-2
CASSLADRQETQYF	TGCGCCAGCAGCTTGGCGGACAGGCAAGAGACCCAGTACTTC	TRBD1	-	TRBV5-1	TRBJ2-5
CASSFPDMAYEQYF	TGTGCCAGCAGTTTCCCCGACATGGCCTACGAGCAGTACTTC	-	-	TRBV28	TRBJ2-7
CSALMGYEQYF	TGCAGTGCTTTGATGGGTTACGAGCAGTACTTC	-	few	TRBV20-1	TRBJ2-7
CASSYSNTGAFHQPQHF	TGTGCCAGCAGTTACTCGAATACGGGTGCCTTCCATCAGCCCCAGCATTTT	-	few	TRBV6-5	TRBJ1-5
CASSTMDSPYGYTF	TGTGCCAGCAGCACAATGGACAGTCCGTATGGCTACACCTTC	-	few	TRBV28	TRBJ1-2
CASSQDRAELFF	TGTGCCAGCAGCCAAGATAGGGCGGAGCTGTTTTTT	-	-	TRBV4-2	TRBJ2-2
CASSRGRVGAYEQYF	TGTGCCAGCAGCCGGGGCCGGGTGGGGGCCTACGAGCAGTACTTC	-	few	TRBV6-1	TRBJ2-7
CASSLAGQPQHF	TGTGCCAGCAGCTTAGCAGGTCAGCCCCAGCATTTT	-	many	TRBV7-2	TRBJ1-5
CASSLVGGGEKLAKNIQYF	TGTGCCAGCAGCTTAGTGGGGGGAGGGGAAAAACTAGCCAAAAACATTCAGTACTTC	TRBD2	many	TRBV11-2	TRBJ2-4
CASSQATSGTGSDTQYF	TGCGCCAGCAGCCAAGCAACTAGCGGGACGGGGTCAGATACGCAGTATTTT	TRBD2	many	TRBV5-1	TRBJ2-3
CASSSSSSYNEQFF	TGTGCCAGCAGCTCCTCTTCCTCCTACAATGAGCAGTTCTTC	-	-	TRBV7-2	TRBJ2-1
CASSLWTTEAFF	TGTGCCAGCAGCTTATGGACCACTGAAGCTTTCTTT	-	-	TRBV7-2	TRBJ1-1
CAISVGAPYEQYF	TGTGCCATCAGTGTTGGGGCTCCCTACGAGCAGTACTTC	-	few	TRBV10-3	TRBJ2-7